This T cell receptor beta chain was documented in a study of cytomegalovirus exposure and HLA in healthy donors (dated by TCRdb to the late 2010s). For the wider study: According to an earlier analysis of around 600 of the donors, some 180 million T cells yielded 117 million unique TCR beta sequences and about 280 Gb of sequence data. Rather than drawing on any new phenotypic data, the later analysis identified candidate immune exposures from TCR beta sequences and the way those sequences occurred across donors. All discovery cohort repertoires had been generated using a single sequencing platform. Class I and class II HLA loci were covered by the typing at four-digit resolution. Alongside the repertoire data, information on donor age, sex, ethnicity and CMV serostatus was compiled. In a later genetic analysis, genome-wide SNP genotypes for 398 of the 666 donors were used, and that subset was treated as a discovery cohort. A later analysis re-analyzed previously published TCR beta repertoires from 650 to 800 donors and added high-resolution HLA genotyping to study TCR occurrence patterns. To predict cytomegalovirus infection status, the study brought together high-throughput TCR immunosequencing, statistical association of individual TCRs with disease status, and machine learning. Typing coverage differed by locus: A, B, C, DRB1 and DQB1 were typed in roughly 629-630 donors, DQA1 in 500 to 550, DPA1 in 600 to 610, and DPB1 in about 450. An earlier analysis of 500 to 750 of the donors applied high-throughput TCR beta sequencing to assess whether each TCR beta V gene segment acted as functional or pseudogenic. Of the approximately 370 genotyped donors, 70% to 90% were placed in the genetic ancestry cluster associated with self-reported Caucasian donors. The study used immunosequencing to profile the T cell repertoires of under 700 subjects and linked those repertoires to cytomegalovirus serostatus. On average, roughly 240,000 unique TCR beta nucleotide sequences were sequenced per donor among roughly 430 genotyped donors of the cohort, with 15% to 20% of those sequences being non-productive. The study aimed to test whether cataloging public T cell receptors could reveal signatures of past pathogen exposure. An early release covering roughly 640 HLA-typed donors comprised around 300 gigabases of sequencing data and roughly 86 million unique TCR sequences. Because of strong linkage in the cohort, roughly 5 DR-DQ haplotypes were treated as single units for association and clustering. Besides the first cohort of 500 to 700 subjects, a separate validation cohort made up of roughly 120 different subjects was used.

The study at large found these results: The cohort was sequenced for TCR beta chains only, and without alpha or paired-chain data the features that could be detected were limited. According to a later analysis, parvovirus B19, influenza, CMV and Epstein-Barr virus appeared linked to several top co-occurrence clusters. Assigning TCR associations to individual alleles was difficult when HLA alleles, especially DR and DQ, strongly co-occurred. Because HLA typing was unavailable for some donors at each locus, only the typed subset was used in association tests. Some IMGT-functional V segments, including TRBV6-2 and TRBV6-3, could not be distinguished by the 87-base-pair reads and were therefore excluded. A later analysis associated 17,000 or so TCR beta sequences with specific HLA alleles at a false discovery rate of 0.05. The earlier analysis of around 600 of the donors excluded approximately 17 rarely observed V segments, including chromosome 9 orphons, because counts were too low. In a later genetic analysis, fewer N-insertions in productive TCRs were reported among donors in an Asian-associated ancestry cluster than the roughly 640-donor mean. In the study, approximately 160 TCR beta chains were listed as associated with cytomegalovirus. Immune exposure information for the cohort was limited to CMV serostatus. The presence/absence analyses assumed that sequencing depth was roughly uniform across donors, and that assumption may not be true. A further reported finding was that TCR beta sequences accurately predicted the HLA-A and HLA-B alleles for most subjects in the first cohort. Cytomegalovirus status was reported to be diagnosed by the classifier with high specificity and sensitivity in both the original and validation cohorts. In a later genetic analysis, a missense DCLRE1C variant was associated with V-gene and J-gene trimming of TCR beta chains, and the association was replicated in an independent cohort. In a later analysis, TCR association rates were found to vary across HLA loci, with the most associated TCRs seen for DRB1 alleles and the fewest for HLA-C alleles. The sequencing pipeline was judged likely to have produced a cluster of highly shared sequence variants as a technical artifact. In a later analysis, most CMV-associated TCR beta chains were found to appear HLA-restricted, with HLA associations seemingly driven largely by CMV exposure. A few of the identified cytomegalovirus-associated TCR beta chains were confirmed in vitro to be specific for cytomegalovirus antigens. Compared with equally common non-associated chains, HLA-associated TCR beta chains in a later analysis were more clonally expanded and had lower generation probabilities. Correlated functional status among segregating V segments might reflect linkage disequilibrium, but an unknown experimental factor could not be ruled out. Most TCR sequences were seen in very few donors, while some public TCRs were found in many individuals. Broadly in line with IMGT annotations, most TCR beta V segments showed up in productive rearrangements about 87% or about 30% of the time in an earlier analysis of around 550 of the donors. The authors suggested that the approach could potentially be extended to other disease states and immunological phenotypes.

There are 13 amino acids in the CDR3, from cysteine to phenylalanine inclusive. The retained sequence is limited to the CDR3, 39 bases, with the frame set at the first base. CDR1 and CDR2, per the germline V gene, are MNHEY and SVGAGI. V is cut by 4 bases and J by 6 bases, and the space between the germline ends is 12 bases. As to this clone: Its specific antigen is unknown. Qualities for individual bases were not recorded, and no much larger clone is one base off.

The cohort consisted of 666 healthy bone marrow donors. Cohort members were all nominally healthy when sampled, although unrecorded immune exposures were likely present. Of the approximately 700 cohort members, some 270 had positive CMV serostatus and approximately 400 had negative CMV serostatus, and CMV serostatus was not recorded for the donor. Each donor provided a peripheral blood sample, and peripheral blood mononuclear cells were used for TCR beta sequencing. Genomic DNA was extracted from the blood cell samples with the Qiagen DNeasy Blood Extraction Kit. The protocol used for the library was the immunoSEQ multiplex PCR assay. For the multiplex PCR, a mixture combining 60 forward primers for TCR Vbeta segments and 13 reverse primers for TCR Jbeta segments was used. A multiplex PCR assay on genomic DNA amplified the CDR3 region of rearranged TCR beta genes. Amplified TCR beta libraries were sequenced as 87-base-pair reads on the Illumina HiSeq System. On the study's bioinformatics: A later analysis tallied 75 million to 85 million unique TCR beta chains across the 550 to 850 repertoires, and about 12 million of those chains were shared by two or more donors. Raw reads were error-corrected and collapsed into unique sequences with a nearest-neighbor algorithm that merged closely related sequences to remove PCR and sequencing errors. To assign V, D and J gene segments, CDR3 sequences were aligned to IMGT reference sequences. For a sequence to be retained, at least a six-nucleotide match to both a V gene segment and a J gene segment was required. A rearrangement counted as productive if the CDR3 had no stop codons and remained in frame with V and J, and every other rearrangement counted as non-productive. CDR3 was defined by IMGT convention, running from the second conserved V-encoded cysteine to the conserved J-encoded phenylalanine. Sequences without an unambiguous match to a single V gene segment were excluded from the earlier analysis of 500 to 700 of the donors. In an earlier analysis of a few hundred of the donors, V segments were called functional above 56.7% productive rearrangements and were called segregating when the between-donor standard deviation exceeded 5%. A statistical classification framework was built for diagnosing cytomegalovirus status from the catalog of TCR beta chain sequences. In a later analysis, V and J genes were assigned by comparing TCR nucleotide sequences against IMGT/GENE-DB human TR gene sequences. In a later analysis, CDR3 sequences and most-parsimonious VDJ recombination scenarios were assigned using the TCRdist pipeline. In a later analysis, every TCR beta chain was defined by the combination of its CDR3 amino acid sequence and its V-gene family, and reads without a unique V-gene family were dropped. In a later analysis, approximately 640 highly shared, low-generation-probability nucleotide sequences were removed to address suspected cross-contamination and a sequencing artifact. A later analysis calculated a clonal expansion index for each public chain from normalized within-repertoire ranks of inferred template counts. In a later analysis, generation probabilities were computed with a VDJ recombination model fitted to out-of-frame rearrangements, and the resulting probabilities were checked against IGoR. A later analysis scored TCR-TCR, TCR-HLA and TCR-CMV co-occurrence with hypergeometric tests, applying a repertoire-size bias correction to TCR pairs. To estimate false discovery rates, a later analysis permuted the HLA or CMV assignments 20 times. A later analysis grouped co-occurring TCRs with DBSCAN, adding TCRdist sequence similarity when clustering within HLA-allele-positive subsets. For co-occurrence clustering, repertoires with fewer than 30,000 or more than 120,000 public chains were excluded, along with about five repertoires with anomalous nucleotide sharing. Held by TCRdb, this immuneACCESS table contains in-frame sequences only and omits some clones. Under half of the omission traces to an unresolved V gene where checked; the cause of the rest is unknown. V and J calls and clone size are as listed in that table; D and trimming were resolved from the DNA. The sample yields 55,000 to 70,000 clones; around 83% were counted once. The top ten hold roughly 1.5% of the sample.

The chain is encoded by TRBV6-5 joined to TRBJ1-2; TRBD1 is perhaps the D gene, given 5 matching bases. The source material was PBMCs. The clonotype was recovered from a human donor in good health. CDR3 sequence: CASSSLGANGYTF. The sequenced DNA: TGTGCCAGCAGTTCCTTAGGGGCGAATGGCTACACCTTC.